The 9 T cell receptor beta chains presented below share a single source sample, sequenced in a study of beta chain features in type 1 diabetes. These receptors lack a known antigen. Points from the study as a whole: TCRB CDR3s were moderately but significantly shorter in Type 1 diabetes patients in all four CD4+ subsets.

The study reverse transcribed the entire isolated RNA, so it sequenced expressed TCRB transcripts. The table came from immunoSEQ multiplex PCR; TCRdb's copy has only in-frame clones and leaves some out. The data show roughly 340,000 clones, around 12% seen once. Sequencing input: naive CD4+ T cells from blood. The receptors were sampled from a woman aged 18-29 years with type 1 diabetes.

The V gene is TRBV6-5, the J gene TRBJ2-5; the D is unclear. Trimming left V 6 bases short and J 5 bases short, with 16 bases between. Per germline, CDR1 MNHEY and CDR2 SVGAGI. This CDR3 region has 14 residues. As DNA, the CDR3 is TGTGCCAGCAGACTCATGGAGTTGCAGGAGACCCAGTACTTC. It encodes CASRLMELQETQYF.

V gene TRBV5-1 combines with J gene TRBJ1-1; 9 positions agree with TRBD1. The CDR3 is 13 residues long. Germline V gene lookup returns CDR1 SGHRS and CDR2 YFSETQ. Trimming cost V 6 bases and J 3 bases; bases outside gene matches: 3. The CDR3 is CASKQGADTEAFF. The CDR3 DNA reads TGCGCCAGCAAACAGGGGGCTGACACTGAAGCTTTCTTT. Full variable domain (missing parts from reference TRBV5-1 and TRBJ1-1): KAGVTQTPRYLIKTRGQQVTLSCSPISGHRSVSWYQQTPGQGLQFLFEYFSETQRNKGNFPGRFSGRQFSNSRSEMNVSTLELGDSALYLCASKQGADTEAFFGQGTRLTVV.

This clone was seen more than once but under ten times. V and J are TRBV29-1 and TRBJ1-1; no clear D. Germline CDR1 is SQVTM and CDR2 is ANQGSEA. The CDR3 covers 13 residues. V lost 3 bases to trimming and J lost 0 bases, with 8 bases between them. In nucleotides, the CDR3 is TGCAGCGTTGACGTACAGTTGAACACTGAAGCTTTCTTT. The encoded protein is CSVDVQLNTEAFF.

The chain is built from TRBV30 and TRBJ2-7; 8 bases fit TRBD2. The CDR3 covers 13 residues. V lost 4 bases, J lost 9 bases, and 11 bases stayed unmatched. Per germline, CDR1 GTSNPN and CDR2 SVGIG (reference sequence). The CDR3 nucleotides read TGTGCCTGGACTAGCGGGCCTTTGTTGGGGCAGTACTTC. Its translation: CAWTSGPLLGQYF.

This sequence joins TRBV4-2 and TRBJ2-1; 14 bases agree with TRBD2. Germline CDR1 is LGHNA and CDR2 is YNFKEQ. Trimming at V came to 5 bases and at J to 2 bases, leaving 5 bases not matched to a gene. CDR3 size: 17 residues. CDR3 in DNA: TGTGCCAGCAGCACTTTGGGACTAGCGGGAGCCTACAATGAGCAGTTCTTC. Translation gives CASSTLGLAGAYNEQFF.

The chain employs TRBV7-9 and TRBJ2-1, with 8 bases fitting TRBD2. Germline trimming cut 4 bases from V and 8 bases from J; bases unmatched to any gene: 10. Germline lookup yields CDR1 SEHNR and CDR2 FQNEAQ (reference sequence). The CDR3 is 15 residues long. For the CDR3, the DNA is TGTGCCAGCAGCTGGGCAGCGGGAGTGAGGGATGAGCAGTTCTTC. Encoded protein: CASSWAAGVRDEQFF.

The chain combines TRBV28 with TRBJ2-5; a possible D gene is TRBD2 (6 bases). V lost 2 bases and J lost 4, with 8 bases in between. There are 13 residues in the CDR3. CDR1 is MDHEN and CDR2 is SYDVKM in the germline V gene. The CDR3 is CASSLGGSETQYF. The CDR3 DNA reads as TGTGCCAGCAGTTTAGGAGGGTCAGAGACCCAGTACTTC.

This clone was counted between two and nine times. The chain carries TRBV6-6 and TRBJ2-1; 7 bases fit TRBD1. The CDR3 contains 13 residues. Trimming took 4 bases from V and 5 from J; bases not matched to a gene: 2. CDR1 MNHNY and CDR2 SVGAGI come from the germline V gene (reference sequence). The CDR3 is CASSSGQNNEQFF. CDR3 coding DNA: TGTGCCAGCAGTTCGGGACAGAACAATGAGCAGTTCTTC.

This clone was counted between two and nine times. The chain combines TRBV6-5 with TRBJ2-1, with TRBD1 matching 7 bases. The germline gives CDR1 MNHEY, CDR2 SVGAGI. V shed 5 bases, J shed 6 bases, and the junction held 7 bases outside the gene matches. The CDR3 consists of 14 residues. In DNA, the CDR3 is TGTGCCAGCAGTACCGGGACAGCGAGCAATGAGCAGTTCTTC. Translation: CASSTGTASNEQFF.